The clone carrying this T cell receptor (beta chain) appeared a few times. Its matching antigen is unknown. The study ran its PCR with 60 Vbeta and 13 Jbeta primers. Here immunoSEQ multiplex PCR was the method, and the copy in TCRdb shows in-frame clones only, minus some. Among 150,000 or so clones listed, about 74% were seen once. This entry belongs to a study of cytomegalovirus exposure and HLA in healthy donors. General study findings and limits: In a later analysis, donors in an Asian-associated ancestry cluster reportedly had fewer N-insertions in productive TCRs than the cohort mean. In a later analysis, common viral pathogens appeared linked to several of the most significant clusters. Roughly even sequencing depth across donors was the assumption behind the presence/absence analyses.

Germline V CDR1 and CDR2: MDHEN, SYDVKM. The CDR3 consists of 19 residues. V shed 6 bases, J shed 1 base, and the junction held 17 bases outside the gene matches. The TCR originated in a man aged 35 to 55 in good health and CMV-seropositive. This rearrangement joins TRBV28 to TRBJ2-7; 11 bases fit TRBD2. The sequencing input was PBMCs. CDR3 loop: CASSLEGLAVRGVSYEQYF. Here the CDR3 DNA reads TGTGCCAGCAGCCTAGAGGGACTAGCGGTAAGAGGTGTGTCCTACGAGCAGTACTTC.